This T cell receptor (beta chain) appears in the sequencing data of a study of regulatory T cells in long-lasting Graves disease. About the research overall: The definition of persistent Graves' disease was over 5 years of antithyroid drugs with positive TSH receptor antibodies.

Trimming took 5 bases from V and 4 from J, leaving 9 bases between them. The CDR3 contains 11 residues. The germline V gene encodes CDR1 DFQATT and CDR2 SNEGSKA (reference sequence). Both iRepertoire HTBI primers and Arm-PCR of CDR3 regions were used to build the TCR beta libraries. MiXCR was run by TCRdb on the multiplex PCR reads, yielding one entry per CDR3 protein. The table lists roughly 360,000 distinct CDR3 sequences, less than 30% of them singletons. Time point noted: persistent/refractory GD, antithyroid drugs over 5 years with positive TRAb. From PBMCs, RNA was extracted and then used to make the TCR library. This clonotype was counted only a few times. The antigen is not known. Study results and limitations: With persistent disease, TRBV28, TRBJ1-2 and TRBJ2-5 were the favored segments. Less diverse TCR repertoires were seen in persistent Graves' patients than in newly diagnosed ones.

The receptor comes from a woman aged 40-49 years with Graves disease. The V call is TRBV20-1, the J call TRBJ2-7, with D possibly matching TRBD1 (5 bases). The sample consisted of peripheral blood mononuclear cells (PBMCs), taken when the disease was refractory, from a patient treated with antithyroid drugs. The CDR3 sequence is CSAYDSYEQYF. DNA for the CDR3: TGCAGTGCTTATGACAGTTACGAGCAGTACTTC.